This T cell receptor beta chain was retrieved from a study of response to subunit inactivated influenza vaccine. General study results and limits: New T cells are recruited in small numbers by each seasonal influenza vaccination, according to the authors' suggestion.

TCRdb redid the calling of the RT-PCR reads with MiXCR, one entry per CDR3 protein. The table lists 500,000 to 600,000 distinct CDR3 sequences, approximately 16% of them singletons. On this clonotype itself: Its antigen is as yet unknown.

V gave up 5 bases and J gave up 4 bases; unmatched junction bases: 13. This CDR3 spans 17 amino acids. The germline gives CDR1 SEHNR, CDR2 FQNEAQ (reference sequence). The chain joins TRBV7-9 to TRBJ1-1; TRBD1 matches 10 bases. Sequenced here: CD4+ T cells sorted from PBMCs, sampled about 23 months after vaccination. This TCR derives from a man between 50 and 69 years old who received an inactivated influenza vaccine. The CDR3 here is CASSRGQGIGEGTEAFF. The CDR3 DNA reads as TGTGCCAGCAGCCGGGGACAGGGGATTGGTGAAGGCACTGAAGCTTTCTTT.